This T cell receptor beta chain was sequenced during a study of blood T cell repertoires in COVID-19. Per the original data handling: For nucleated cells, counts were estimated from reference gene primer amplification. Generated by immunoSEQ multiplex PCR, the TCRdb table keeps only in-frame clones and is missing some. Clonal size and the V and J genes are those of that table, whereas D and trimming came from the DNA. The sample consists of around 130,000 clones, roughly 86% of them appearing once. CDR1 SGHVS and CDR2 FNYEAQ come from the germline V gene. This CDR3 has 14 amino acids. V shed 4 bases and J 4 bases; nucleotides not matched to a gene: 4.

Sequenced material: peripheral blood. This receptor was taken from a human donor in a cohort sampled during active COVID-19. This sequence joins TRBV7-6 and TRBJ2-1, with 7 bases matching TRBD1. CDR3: CASSSRQGYNEQFF. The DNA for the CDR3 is TGTGCCAGCAGCTCCAGACAGGGTTACAATGAGCAGTTCTTC.